The 18 T cell receptor beta chains in this list originate from one sample, sequenced in a study of blood T cell repertoires in COVID-19. The table came from immunoSEQ multiplex PCR; TCRdb's copy has only in-frame clones and leaves some out. The table has about 12,000 clones, approximately 70% seen once. Input material: peripheral blood. Receptors originate from a man in his 60s with COVID-19, enrolled during active disease.

The chain links TRBV19 to TRBJ2-7, with 8 bases fitting TRBD2. Unmatched junction bases numbered 6, after V lost 5 bases and J lost 0 bases. Germline CDR1 is LNHDA and CDR2 is SQIVND (reference sequence). This CDR3 is built from 15 residues. The CDR3 sequence is CASSPERGSSYEQYF. Written as DNA, the CDR3 is TGTGCCAGTAGTCCGGAGCGGGGGAGCTCCTACGAGCAGTACTTC. The whole variable domain, remainder taken from reference TRBV19 and TRBJ2-7, is DGGITQSPKYLFRKEGQNVTLSCEQNLNHDAMYWYRQDPGQGLRLIYYSQIVNDFQKGDIAEGYSVSREKKESFPLTVTSAQKNPTAFYLCASSPERGSSYEQYFGPGTRLTVT.

The rearrangement links TRBV9 to TRBJ2-5, with TRBD2 matching 10 bases. CDR3 length equals 17 residues. Looked up from germline, CDR1 is SGDLS and CDR2 is YYNGEE. The ends lost 0 bases at V and 3 bases at J; junction bases unmatched: 8. The CDR3 DNA reads as TGTGCCAGCAGCGTAGGAGCAGCGGGGGGGCCGAAAGAGACCCAGTACTTC. It yields the protein CASSVGAAGGPKETQYF.

CDR3 sequence (DNA): TGTGCCAGCAGCTTGGTAAGGGTACGGGGCTATGGCTACACCTTC. Amino acids: CASSLVRVRGYGYTF. The chain combines TRBV5-5 with TRBJ1-2; D is unclear. Trimming shortened V by 0 bases and J by 4 bases, and 13 bases separated the two germline ends. This CDR3 spans 15 amino acids. Per germline, CDR1 SGHKS and CDR2 YYEKEE (reference sequence).

The rearrangement joins TRBV7-6 to TRBJ1-2, with 7 bases identical to TRBD1. Germline V gene lookup returns CDR1 SGHVS and CDR2 FNYEAQ. After removal of 2 bases from V and 0 bases from J, the junction contained 6 bases not matched to a gene. The CDR3 is made up of 16 amino acids. CDR3 residues: CASSLTPGTANYGYTF. The CDR3 region has the DNA TGTGCCAGCAGCTTAACTCCCGGGACAGCTAACTATGGCTACACCTTC.

The genes are TRBV6-6 and TRBJ1-4; 7 bases match TRBD1. The V and J ends lost 2 bases and 8 bases, in that order; junction bases with no gene match: 5. The CDR3 sequence is 14 residues long. Germline V CDR1 and CDR2: MNHNY, SVGAGI (reference sequence). The CDR3 region is CASSYVPGQEKLFF. The CDR3 coding sequence is TGTGCCAGCAGTTACGTACCGGGACAGGAAAAACTGTTTTTT.

The chain combines TRBV5-7 with TRBJ1-5; D may be TRBD1 (5 bases). TRBV5-7 is an ORF, with its function uncertain. V lost 1 base, J lost 4 bases, and 9 bases lay in between. The CDR3 totals 14 residues. The DNA for the CDR3 is TGTGCCAGCAGCTTGTGGGCAGGGAATCAGCCCCAGCATTTT. Protein product: CASSLWAGNQPQHF.

The chain employs TRBV7-2 and TRBJ1-2; TRBD1 agrees at 9 bases. CDR3 length: 16 amino acids. Trimming at V came to 4 bases and at J to 8 bases, leaving 14 bases not matched to a gene. Germline V gene lookup returns CDR1 SGHTA and CDR2 FQGNSA. The DNA of the CDR3 is TGTGCCAGCAGCTCGACATCAGCCGGGACAGGGTTCGGCTACACCTTC. Translated, it gives CASSSTSAGTGFGYTF.

This chain uses TRBV15 with TRBJ2-3, with 9 bases aligning to TRBD1. CDR1 and CDR2 from the germline V gene are LNHNV and YYDKDF (reference sequence). Germline trimming cut 1 base from V and 3 bases from J; bases unmatched to any gene: 2. This CDR3 region has 15 residues. This CDR3 reads CATSRGGTGTDTQYF. The CDR3 DNA follows: TGTGCCACCAGCAGAGGTGGGACAGGGACAGATACGCAGTATTTT.

This clone was found a few times. V is TRBV27 and J is TRBJ1-6; D might be TRBD1 (5 bases). V shed 5 bases and J shed 9 bases, with 14 bases lying between them. The germline gives CDR1 MNHEY, CDR2 SMNVEV (reference sequence). There are 14 residues in the CDR3. For the CDR3, the DNA is TGTGCCAGCAGTCGACAGCCGGTGGGTTCACCCCTCCACTTT. It yields the protein CASSRQPVGSPLHF.

CDR3 sequence (DNA): TGTGCCAGCAGCATGCAAGCGACAGGGACTGAAGCTTTCTTT. This encodes CASSMQATGTEAFF. V gene TRBV7-6 combines with J gene TRBJ1-1; 7 nucleotides agree with TRBD1. CDR3 length equals 14 residues. The germline CDR1 and CDR2 sequences are SGHVS and FNYEAQ. V lost 5 bases and J lost 5; bases outside the gene matches: 8.

This clone was detected only a few times. The gene calls are TRBV18 and TRBJ2-1; 12 bases align to TRBD2. V dropped 4 bases and J dropped 8; count of bases not matched to a gene: 6. There are 15 residues in the CDR3. Germline assignment: CDR1 KGHSH and CDR2 LQKENI. CDR3 nucleotide sequence: TGTGCCAGCTCACTAGGACTAGCGGGACTGGATGAGCAGTTCTTC. This codes for CASSLGLAGLDEQFF.

The chain recombines TRBV30 with TRBJ2-2; TRBD2 matches at 14 bases. Germline V gives CDR1 GTSNPN, CDR2 SVGIG (reference sequence). CDR3 length: 15 residues. J lost 5 bases, V lost 4 bases, and 3 bases had no gene match. This CDR3 reads CAWNRLAGGTGELFF. The DNA for the CDR3 is TGTGCCTGGAACCGACTAGCGGGGGGGACCGGGGAGCTGTTTTTT.

A single count supports this clone. The gene calls are TRBV5-6 and TRBJ2-1; D uncertain. This CDR3 region has 11 residues. The V end was cut by 3 bases, the J end by 9 bases, with 7 bases between. Germline CDR1 SGHDT, CDR2 YYEEEE. The CDR3 loop is CASSYASEQFF. The CDR3 nucleotides are TGTGCCAGCAGCTACGCCAGTGAGCAGTTCTTC.

This clone is categorized as large. The gene calls are TRBV9 and TRBJ1-6; maybe TRBD1 (5 bases). The CDR3 has 12 residues. Trimming took 4 bases from V and 16 from J, leaving 15 bases between them. Germline assignment: CDR1 SGDLS and CDR2 YYNGEE. CDR3 residues: CASSISGKSLHF. In nucleotides, the CDR3 is TGTGCCAGCAGCATTTCAGGGAAATCACTCCACTTT.

The V gene is TRBV2, the J gene TRBJ2-3; D possibly corresponds to TRBD2 (6 bases). Trimming removed 1 base from V and 5 bases from J, with 16 bases in between. CDR3 length: 16 amino acids. Germline V gives CDR1 SNHLY, CDR2 FYNNEI. The CDR3 here is CASSEVVPREVDTQYF. The CDR3 DNA reads TGTGCCAGCAGTGAAGTCGTACCTAGGGAGGTAGATACGCAGTATTTT.

J is TRBJ1-3 and V is TRBV7-9, with D perhaps TRBD1 (6 bases). This CDR3 is built from 15 residues. Trimming pared 5 bases from V and 8 bases from J, leaving 19 bases between. The V gene's germline CDR1 is SEHNR and CDR2 FQNEAQ (reference sequence). CDR3 bases: TGTGCCAGCAGCCTGAGGGGGGGGATCCAAGACACCATATATTTT. This encodes CASSLRGGIQDTIYF.

This clone showed up just a few times. This sequence joins TRBV13 and TRBJ1-3, with D maybe TRBD1 (5 bases). CDR3 length: 14 residues. Germline V gene data show CDR1 as PRHDT and CDR2 as FYEKMQ (reference sequence). Trimming took 3 bases from V and 2 from J, leaving 8 bases between them. DNA of the CDR3: TGTGCCAGCAGCTTGCCAGGGACTGGAAACACCATATATTTT. Amino acids: CASSLPGTGNTIYF.

The rearrangement joins TRBV5-4 to TRBJ1-2, with D unresolved. Germline V gene sequence: CDR1 SGHNT, CDR2 YYREEE (reference sequence). Trimming removed 5 bases at V and 5 bases at J, with 13 bases between. This CDR3 is built from 13 residues. For the CDR3, the DNA is TGTGCCAGCAGTCCCGGGTCCACTTATGGCTACACCTTC. As protein: CASSPGSTYGYTF.